Shown below are 8 T cell receptor beta chains from a single sample sequenced in a study of blood T cells in healthy people across ages. Then a second PCR, running about 7 to 11 cycles, was carried out with a sample-barcoded 5' primer and a J-beta primer mix. TCRdb re-analysed the 5' RACE reads in MiXCR, keeping a single row per CDR3 protein. This table has some 1.6 million distinct CDR3 sequences, approximately 32% appearing once. Sequenced sample: blood. These receptors originate from a woman aged 25 to 39 in good health.

The chain links TRBV7-8 to TRBJ2-2; 12 bases match TRBD2. Trimming took 5 bases from V and 5 from J; bases not matched to a gene: 9. From germline, CDR1 is SGHVS and CDR2 FQNEAQ. This CDR3 has 17 residues. CDR3 DNA sequence: TGTGCCAGCAGCGCGGGAGGGACTAGCGGGTATACCGGGGAGCTGTTTTTT. This codes for CASSAGGTSGYTGELFF.

This clonotype was counted ten times or more. The chain is built from TRBV7-9 and TRBJ2-5, with 7 bases lining up with TRBD1. J gave up 2 bases and V 5 bases, and 8 bases lay outside the gene matches. Germline CDR1 is SEHNR and CDR2 is FQNEAQ (reference sequence). The CDR3 runs to 15 residues. The CDR3 DNA reads as TGTGCCAGCAGCACCCGACAGGGCGAACAAGAGACCCAGTACTTC. Protein: CASSTRQGEQETQYF. Combining the CDR3 with reference TRBV7-9 and TRBJ2-5 gives the whole variable domain DTGVSQNPRHKITKRGQNVTFRCDPISEHNRLYWYRQTLGQGPEFLTYFQNEAQLEKSRLLSDRFSAERPKGSFSTLEIQRTEQGDSAMYLCASSTRQGEQETQYFGPGTRLLVL.

The chain uses TRBV3-1 and TRBJ1-5; D may be TRBD1 (5 bases). Germline assignment: CDR1 LGHDT and CDR2 YNNKEL (reference sequence). The CDR3 sequence is 15 residues long. V lost 4 bases and J lost 6, with 16 bases in between. Here the CDR3 DNA reads TGTGCCAGCAGCCGGGGCCCAGGGAGCTTTCAGCCCCAGCATTTT. This sequence encodes CASSRGPGSFQPQHF.

The sample holds a few counts of this clonotype. The CDR3 nucleotides are TGCAGTGCTGGGCTGACGGCAGATACGCAGTATTTT. Translating it yields CSAGLTADTQYF. The gene calls are TRBV20-1 and TRBJ2-3; no reliable D call. V was shortened by 5 bases and J by 4 bases, with 10 bases between the two germline ends. Germline V gives CDR1 DFQATT, CDR2 SNEGSKA (reference sequence). This CDR3 comprises 12 residues.

There are many counts of this clonotype. The V and J genes are TRBV29-1 and TRBJ2-5; D is unresolved. CDR1 and CDR2 (germline): SQVTM, ANQGSEA. This CDR3 has 12 amino acids. V was pared by 1 base and J by 2 bases, with 5 bases between. As DNA, the CDR3 is TGCAGCGTTGAAGGGCTGCAAGAGACCCAGTACTTC. This codes for CSVEGLQETQYF.

The V call is TRBV28, the J call TRBJ2-2; TRBD2 aligns across 7 bases. The J segment lost 3 bases and the V segment lost 7 bases, leaving 11 bases of the junction unmatched. The V gene's germline CDR1 is MDHEN and CDR2 SYDVKM. CDR3 length: 16 residues. CDR3 loop: CASTLRRGRDTGELFF. CDR3 coding DNA: TGTGCCAGCACCCTAAGGCGGGGGAGAGACACCGGGGAGCTGTTTTTT.

CDR3 residues: CSPFAGATYNEQFF. The CDR3 nucleotides read TGCAGCCCGTTTGCGGGGGCCACGTACAATGAGCAGTTCTTC. The V call is TRBV20-1, the J call TRBJ2-1, with D possibly being TRBD2 (7 bases). CDR1 and CDR2 from the germline V gene are DFQATT and SNEGSKA (reference sequence). The CDR3 runs 14 residues.

This clonotype came up a few times. The chain couples TRBV4-2 to TRBJ1-2, with a tentative D call TRBD1 (5 bases). Germline V gene lookup returns CDR1 LGHNA and CDR2 YNFKEQ. V lost 4 bases to trimming and J lost 4 bases, with 13 bases between them. This CDR3 is 14 amino acids long. The CDR3: CASSPRGSSYGYTF. The DNA of the CDR3 is TGTGCCAGCAGCCCAAGGGGTAGTAGCTATGGCTACACCTTC.